This T cell receptor beta chain is from a study of cytomegalovirus exposure and HLA in healthy donors (dated by TCRdb to 2016 to 2017). For context, the study as a whole: An earlier analysis of roughly 500 of the donors reported over 250 Gb of sequence data and around 100 million unique TCR beta sequences obtained from some 200 million T cells. To decide whether each TCR beta V gene segment behaved as functional or pseudogenic, an earlier analysis of some 570 of the donors relied on high-throughput TCR beta sequencing. The study profiled the T cell repertoires of more than 500 subjects by immunosequencing and related them to cytomegalovirus serostatus. A few DR-DQ haplotypes were treated as single units for association and clustering because of strong linkage in the cohort. Among some 400 genotyped donors of the cohort, an average of approximately 220,000 unique TCR beta nucleotide sequences was sequenced per donor, of which about 19% were non-productive. HLA typing covered class I and class II loci at four-digit resolution. Rather than drawing on any new phenotypic data, the later analysis identified candidate immune exposures from TCR beta sequences and the way those sequences occurred across donors. Along with the approximately 700-subject first cohort, a separate validation cohort of around 110 different subjects was used. The study aimed to test whether cataloging public T cell receptors could reveal signatures of past pathogen exposure. All discovery cohort repertoires had been generated on a single sequencing platform. The genetic ancestry cluster associated with self-reported Caucasian donors included roughly 84% of the 300 to 400 genotyped donors. To predict cytomegalovirus infection status, the study brought together high-throughput TCR immunosequencing, statistical association of individual TCRs with disease status, and machine learning. Alongside the repertoire data, information on donor age, sex, ethnicity and CMV serostatus was compiled. In a later analysis, previously published TCR beta repertoires from more than 500 donors were re-analyzed and high-resolution HLA genotyping was added so that TCR occurrence patterns could be studied. Roughly 300 gigabases of sequencing data and around 80 million unique TCR sequences made up an early release that covered nearly 650 HLA-typed donors. Genome-wide SNP genotypes for about 65% of the roughly 700 donors were used in a later genetic analysis, which treated that subset as a discovery cohort. Typing coverage differed by locus: A, B, C, DRB1 and DQB1 were typed in roughly 629-640 donors, DQA1 in around 500, DPA1 in some 600, and DPB1 in just under 490.

Receptor amplification or capture employed the immunoSEQ multiplex PCR assay. For the multiplex PCR, a mixture combining 60 forward primers for TCR Vbeta segments and 13 reverse primers for TCR Jbeta segments was used. The CDR3 region of rearranged TCR beta genes was amplified from genomic DNA by a multiplex PCR assay. The amplified TCR beta libraries were sequenced on the Illumina HiSeq System as 87-base-pair reads. On the study's bioinformatics: A later analysis counted 75 million to 100 million unique TCR beta chains across the 666 repertoires, and around 9.9 million of these chains were shared by at least two donors. To remove PCR and sequencing errors, raw reads were error-corrected and collapsed into unique sequences using a nearest-neighbor algorithm that merged closely related sequences. CDR3 sequences were aligned to IMGT reference sequences to assign V, D and J gene segments. Each retained sequence needed at least a six-nucleotide match to both a V gene segment and a J gene segment. A rearrangement was called productive if the CDR3 had no stop codons and remained in frame with V and J, and every other rearrangement was called non-productive. CDR3 was defined by IMGT convention, running from the second conserved V-encoded cysteine to the conserved J-encoded phenylalanine. The earlier analysis of about 500 of the donors excluded sequences that lacked an unambiguous match to a single V gene segment. In an earlier analysis of 587 of the donors, V segments were called functional above 56.7% productive rearrangements and were called segregating when the between-donor standard deviation exceeded 5%. A statistical classification framework was built to diagnose cytomegalovirus status from the catalog of TCR beta chain sequences. In a later analysis, TCR nucleotide sequences were compared against IMGT/GENE-DB human TR gene sequences so that V and J genes could be assigned. The TCRdist pipeline was used in a later analysis to assign CDR3 sequences and most-parsimonious VDJ recombination scenarios. A later analysis defined each TCR beta chain by its CDR3 amino acid sequence plus V-gene family, and excluded reads lacking a unique V-gene family. A later analysis removed 450 to 600 highly shared, low-generation-probability nucleotide sequences to deal with suspected cross-contamination and a sequencing artifact. For each public chain, a later analysis derived a clonal expansion index from normalized ranks of inferred template counts within each repertoire. In a later analysis, generation probabilities were computed using a VDJ recombination model fitted to out-of-frame rearrangements, and the results were checked against IGoR. In a later analysis, TCR-TCR, TCR-HLA and TCR-CMV co-occurrence was scored with hypergeometric tests, and a repertoire-size bias correction was applied to TCR pairs. A later analysis estimated false discovery rates by permuting HLA or CMV assignments 20 times. In a later analysis, co-occurring TCRs were grouped using DBSCAN, and TCRdist sequence similarity was added for clustering within HLA-allele-positive subsets. Repertoires with fewer than 30,000 or more than 120,000 public chains, plus five repertoires with anomalous nucleotide sharing, were excluded from co-occurrence clustering. The immuneACCESS repertoire file appears here via TCRdb, limited to in-frame rearrangements. These files lack a portion of the clones; in checked studies, under half of the deficit traces to unresolved V genes, and the cause of the others is not known. The D gene and trimming were derived from the DNA, and the V and J assignments and clone size from that table. This sample is represented by 170,000 or so clones; roughly 78% of them were singletons. The ten largest clones add up to roughly 13% of the sample.

Study-wide findings and limitations: The 87-base-pair reads could not distinguish some IMGT-functional V segments, including TRBV6-2 and TRBV6-3, so those segments were excluded. Most TCR sequences were observed very rarely across donors, whereas some public TCRs were present in many individuals. A cluster of highly shared sequence variants was judged likely to be a technical artifact of the sequencing pipeline. In an earlier analysis of about 600 of the donors, most TCR beta V segments appeared in productive rearrangements about 87% or about 30% of the time, broadly matching IMGT annotations. The authors suggested that the approach could potentially be extended to other disease states and immunological phenotypes. V-gene and J-gene trimming of TCR beta chains was associated with a missense DCLRE1C variant in a later genetic analysis, and the association was replicated in an independent cohort. Only TCR beta chains were sequenced in this cohort, and the absence of alpha or paired-chain data limited detectable features. In a later genetic analysis, fewer N-insertions in productive TCRs were reported among donors in an Asian-associated ancestry cluster than the 666-donor mean. For the cohort, immune exposure information was limited to CMV serostatus. A few of the identified cytomegalovirus-associated TCR beta chains were confirmed in vitro to be specific for cytomegalovirus antigens. Roughly uniform sequencing depth across donors was assumed in presence/absence analyses, although this assumption may not hold. A further reported finding was that TCR beta sequences accurately predicted the HLA-A and HLA-B alleles for most subjects in the first cohort. Specific HLA alleles were associated with 15,000 to 20,000 TCR beta sequences at a false discovery rate of 0.05 in a later analysis. Because HLA typing was unavailable for some donors at each locus, only the typed subset was used in association tests. Most CMV-associated TCR beta chains appeared to be HLA-restricted in a later analysis, and the HLA associations seemed to be driven largely by CMV exposure. When HLA alleles, especially DR and DQ, strongly co-occurred, TCR associations were difficult to assign to individual alleles. Linkage disequilibrium might explain the correlated functional status among segregating V segments, but an unknown experimental factor could not be excluded. The classifier was reported to diagnose cytomegalovirus status with high specificity and sensitivity in both the original cohort and the validation cohort. The earlier analysis of 587 of the donors excluded seventeen rarely observed V segments, including chromosome 9 orphons, because counts were too low. In a later analysis, several top co-occurrence clusters were reported to appear linked to parvovirus B19, influenza, CMV and Epstein-Barr virus. A later analysis found that HLA-associated TCR beta chains were more clonally expanded and had lower generation probabilities than equally common non-associated chains. According to a later analysis, TCR association rates differed among HLA loci, with DRB1 alleles showing the most associated TCRs and HLA-C alleles showing the fewest. A total of fewer than 200 TCR beta chains were listed by the study as associated with cytomegalovirus.

Looking up the germline V gene yields CDR1 SGHVS and CDR2 FQNEAQ. The germline V and J ends show losses of 5 bases and 9 bases respectively, and no gene match explains 10 bases of the junction. Spanning cysteine to phenylalanine, the CDR3 consists of 15 amino acids. The retained sequence is limited to the CDR3, 45 bases, with the frame set at the first base. The cohort consisted of 670 or so healthy bone marrow donors. At the time of sampling, every cohort member was nominally healthy, though immune exposures that went unrecorded were likely present. The donor was CMV seropositive and was included in the group of 270 or so seropositive cohort members. A peripheral blood sample was collected from each donor, and TCR beta sequencing was performed on peripheral blood mononuclear cells. The Qiagen DNeasy Blood Extraction Kit was used to extract genomic DNA from the blood cell samples. Concerning this clone: Which antigen it targets is not known. Base qualities are not at hand, and no much larger clone is one base apart.

Recombination connected TRBV7-8 to TRBJ2-5; 12 of the junction bases match TRBD1. The clonotype comes from a woman between 50 and 59 years old in good health and CMV-seropositive. What was sequenced was PBMCs. In nucleotides, the sequence is TGTGCCAGCAGCCCCTGGGACAGGGGGCGCTCGGCCCAGTACTTC. Its protein reads: CASSPWDRGRSAQYF.